This T cell receptor (beta chain) was recovered during a study of blood T cell repertoires in COVID-19. In the study's own analysis: Amplification of reference gene primers provided the estimated nucleated cell counts. Measured with immunoSEQ multiplex PCR; TCRdb has only the in-frame clones, and not every one. The D gene and trimming were derived from the DNA, and the V and J assignments and clone size from that table. The data show over 150,000 clones, 75% to 90% seen once. Sequenced sample: peripheral blood. This sequence was found in a woman in her thirties or forties with COVID-19, enrolled during active disease.

The CDR3, as DNA: TGCAGCGTACGACAGGGGGTAGGCGAGCAGTACTTC. Translation gives CSVRQGVGEQYF. V usage is TRBV29-1 and J usage is TRBJ2-7; 9 nucleotides line up with TRBD1. The junction had 6 bases not matched to a gene; V was cut back by 6 bases and J by 6 bases. This CDR3 spans 12 amino acids. Germline V gives CDR1 SQVTM, CDR2 ANQGSEA.